The 24 T cell receptor beta chains given below trace back to one sample, sequenced in a study of blood T cell repertoires in COVID-19. Profiling relied on immunoSEQ multiplex PCR, and the TCRdb table lists in-frame clones only, not all of them. Counted here are more than 400,000 clones, approximately 83% occurring once; the ten biggest clones make up approximately 3.2%. Sequenced: peripheral blood. These receptors originate from a human donor in a cohort sampled during active COVID-19.

This clone was observed a few times. The J gene is TRBJ2-1, the V gene TRBV5-1; 10 nucleotides match TRBD2. V shed 2 bases and J 4 bases; nucleotides not matched to a gene: 3. Germline V gene data show CDR1 as SGHRS and CDR2 as YFSETQ. The CDR3 sequence is 15 residues long. CDR3 DNA: TGCGCCAGCAGCTTTACTAGCGGGGCATACAATGAGCAGTTCTTC. Protein: CASSFTSGAYNEQFF.

This chain joins TRBV30 and TRBJ2-5; D call uncertain. The CDR3 is 15 residues long. V lost 3 bases and J lost 3, with 17 bases in between. Germline V gene lookup returns CDR1 GTSNPN and CDR2 SVGIG (reference sequence). This CDR3 reads CAWSEKGELEETQYF. As DNA, the CDR3 is TGTGCCTGGAGCGAAAAAGGAGAGTTAGAAGAGACCCAGTACTTC.

The V and J genes are TRBV28 and TRBJ2-3, with 7 nucleotides matching TRBD1. V shed 6 bases, J shed 9 bases, and the junction held 6 bases outside the gene matches. CDR3 length equals 12 residues. Germline assignment: CDR1 MDHEN and CDR2 SYDVKM. CDR3 DNA: TGTGCCAGCAGGATGAGGGACAGAACGCAGTATTTT. Its translation is CASRMRDRTQYF. Supplemented by reference TRBV28 and TRBJ2-3, the full variable domain reads DVKVTQSSRYLVKRTGEKVFLECVQDMDHENMFWYRQDPGLGLRLIYFSYDVKMKEKGDIPEGYSVSREKKERFSLILESASTNQTSMYLCASRMRDRTQYFGPGTRLTVL.

The gene calls are TRBV27 and TRBJ2-7; D is undetermined. The germline V gene encodes CDR1 MNHEY and CDR2 SMNVEV (reference sequence). V was pared by 3 bases and J by 5 bases, with 11 bases between. The CDR3 is 13 amino acids. This chain's CDR3 is CASSLLGSDEQYF. The DNA of the CDR3 is TGTGCCAGCAGTTTGCTAGGTTCCGACGAGCAGTACTTC.

The J gene is TRBJ1-3, the V gene TRBV7-3; D gene uncertain. There are 14 residues in the CDR3. V lost 1 base to trimming and J lost 0 bases, with 4 bases between them. Germline CDR1 is SGHTA and CDR2 is FQGTGA. CDR3 in amino acids: CASSLSYSGNTIYF. Written as DNA, the CDR3 is TGTGCCAGCAGCTTAAGCTACTCTGGAAACACCATATATTTT.

This clone was observed a few times. V and J are TRBV20-1 and TRBJ2-7; tentatively, D is TRBD2 (5 bases). Trimming shortened V by 5 bases and J by 3 bases, and 8 bases separated the two germline ends. The CDR3 has 11 residues. Germline-derived CDR1 and CDR2 are DFQATT and SNEGSKA (reference sequence). The DNA for the CDR3 is TGCAGTGCTCGTAGCGACTACGAGCAGTACTTC. Translated, it gives CSARSDYEQYF.

V gene TRBV3-1 (or the pseudogene TRBV3-2) combines with J gene TRBJ2-1; the match to TRBD2 covers 7 bases. The V gene's germline CDR1 is LGHDT and CDR2 YNNKEL (reference sequence). V dropped 7 bases and J dropped 0; count of bases not matched to a gene: 6. This CDR3 spans 15 amino acids. Written as DNA, the CDR3 is TGTGCCAGCACGCCTAGCGGCGGCTCCTACAATGAGCAGTTCTTC. Amino acid sequence: CASTPSGGSYNEQFF.

The chain recombines TRBV5-1 with TRBJ1-1; possible D gene TRBD1, 6 bases. The ends were cut back, 0 bases at V and 0 bases at J, with 24 bases in the middle. Germline V gene data show CDR1 as SGHRS and CDR2 as YFSETQ. The CDR3 has 20 residues. The CDR3 DNA is TGCGCCAGCAGCTTGGTTGACAGGTTGAGGTCAAGGGATTTGAACACTGAAGCTTTCTTT. This gives the protein CASSLVDRLRSRDLNTEAFF.

V is TRBV27 and J is TRBJ1-2; D unclear. V lost 5 bases and J lost 0, with 13 bases in between. Germline CDR1 reads MNHEY; CDR2 reads SMNVEV (reference sequence). This CDR3 spans 15 amino acids. DNA for the CDR3: TGTGCCAGCAGTACTCGATTGAGAGCTAACTATGGCTACACCTTC. Its translation: CASSTRLRANYGYTF.

CDR3 nucleotides: TGTGCCAGTAGTACGACAGGGGACGGTGAAAAACTGTTTTTT. This codes for CASSTTGDGEKLFF. This rearrangement joins TRBV19 to TRBJ1-4; TRBD1 matches at 8 bases. The trim removed 4 bases at V and 7 bases at J, leaving 5 bases unmatched. The germline CDR1 and CDR2 sequences are LNHDA and SQIVND (reference sequence). The CDR3 is made up of 14 amino acids.

This clone was observed a few times. The chain joins TRBV28 to TRBJ1-3; weak D call: TRBD1 (6 bases). Looked up from germline, CDR1 is MDHEN and CDR2 is SYDVKM. The CDR3 is 17 amino acids. V was clipped by 4 bases and J by 2 bases, with 18 bases between them. The CDR3 DNA follows: TGTGCCAGCAGTTCTCTTTCCGGGACAAAGGCTGGAAACACCATATATTTT. It codes for CASSSLSGTKAGNTIYF.

The chain employs TRBV5-1 and TRBJ2-5; 8 bases are a match to TRBD1. Germline trimming cut 4 bases from V and 2 bases from J; bases unmatched to any gene: 7. The CDR3 has 15 residues. Per the germline V gene, CDR1 is SGHRS and CDR2 is YFSETQ. The CDR3: CASSRGQAPQETQYF. The CDR3 DNA reads as TGCGCCAGCAGCCGGGGACAGGCGCCACAAGAGACCCAGTACTTC.

This chain joins TRBV9 and TRBJ2-1; 7 bases map to TRBD2. CDR1 is SGDLS, CDR2 YYNGEE, per germline. With 0 bases clipped from V and 0 bases from J, the junction kept 3 bases outside the gene matches. This CDR3 has 16 residues. The CDR3 here is CASSVGGGSSYNEQFF. CDR3 in DNA: TGTGCCAGCAGCGTAGGTGGCGGGAGCTCCTACAATGAGCAGTTCTTC.

The chain combines TRBV7-9 with TRBJ1-4; a weak D match, TRBD1 (5 bases). The CDR3 totals 14 residues. Germline values: CDR1 SEHNR, CDR2 FQNEAQ (reference sequence). Trimming stripped 2 bases from V and 7 bases from J, with 11 bases between. The CDR3 DNA is TGTGCCAGCAGCTTACAGGGCGGGGGTGAAAAACTGTTTTTT. Amino acid sequence: CASSLQGGGEKLFF.

The gene calls are TRBV6-5 and TRBJ1-2; D gene uncertain. CDR3 length: 15 amino acids. V lost 6 bases and J 3 bases, leaving 17 bases between the germline ends. Looked up from germline, CDR1 is MNHEY and CDR2 is SVGAGI. The CDR3 is CASRVAYQNDYGYTF. The CDR3 nucleotides are TGTGCCAGCAGGGTCGCGTACCAAAACGACTATGGCTACACCTTC.

CDR3 nucleotides: TGTGCCAGCAGTGAAGTTCAACAAGATACGCAGTATTTT. Protein sequence: CASSEVQQDTQYF. V and J are TRBV2 and TRBJ2-3; D ambiguous. Per the germline V gene, CDR1 is SNHLY and CDR2 is FYNNEI. This CDR3 is built from 13 residues. Trimming stripped 1 base from V and 5 bases from J, with 7 bases between.

This sequence joins TRBV7-3 and TRBJ2-1; D gene ambiguous. The germline V gene has CDR1 SGHTA and CDR2 FQGTGA. V lost 2 bases to trimming and J lost 8 bases, with 7 bases between them. CDR3 length equals 12 residues. CDR3 DNA sequence: TGTGCCAGCAGCTTACAGCAGGATGAGCAGTTCTTC. Amino acid sequence: CASSLQQDEQFF.

The gene calls are TRBV28 and TRBJ1-3; D is possibly TRBD1 (5 bases). From germline, CDR1 is MDHEN and CDR2 SYDVKM. The CDR3 length is 15 residues. V was trimmed by 5 bases and J by 0 bases, leaving 11 bases between them. The CDR3 spells CASSTSGHSGNTIYF. The CDR3 nucleotides read TGTGCCAGCAGTACCTCAGGGCACTCTGGAAACACCATATATTTT.

This chain links TRBV6-2 or TRBV6-3 with TRBJ2-5, with 7 bases identical to TRBD2. The CDR3 sequence is 14 residues long. CDR1 and CDR2 (germline): MNHEY, SVGEGT. Germline trimming cut 2 bases from V and 3 bases from J; bases unmatched to any gene: 3. CDR3 sequence (DNA): TGTGCCAGCAGTTACGGGCTAGCGGAAGAGACCCAGTACTTC. This sequence encodes CASSYGLAEETQYF.

The J gene is TRBJ1-2, the V gene TRBV2; 7 bases line up with TRBD1. Per the germline V gene, CDR1 is SNHLY and CDR2 is FYNNEI. Trimming took 9 bases from V and 0 from J; bases not matched to a gene: 7. The CDR3 totals 14 residues. CDR3 sequence: CASVQGTANYGYTF. The CDR3 DNA is TGTGCCAGTGTACAGGGGACCGCTAACTATGGCTACACCTTC.

J is TRBJ1-2 and V is TRBV4-2; the D gene is possibly TRBD1 (5 bases). V lost 1 base and J lost 2, with 14 bases in between. The CDR3 runs to 16 residues. Germline V CDR1 and CDR2: LGHNA, YNFKEQ. CDR3 nucleotide sequence: TGTGCCAGCAGCCAAGGGCAGGGAGGACTGAACTATGGCTACACCTTC. It is translated as CASSQGQGGLNYGYTF.

The chain is built from TRBV7-8 and TRBJ2-3; D perhaps matches TRBD2 (6 bases). This CDR3 is 14 amino acids long. Trimming removed 3 bases from V and 0 bases from J, with 7 bases in between. CDR1 SGHVS and CDR2 FQNEAQ come from the germline V gene. This CDR3 is CASSFSGSTDTQYF. The CDR3 region has the DNA TGTGCCAGCAGCTTTAGCGGAAGCACAGATACGCAGTATTTT.

The V gene is TRBV10-3, the J gene TRBJ2-3; a possible D gene is TRBD2 (6 bases). Germline CDR1 reads ENHRY; CDR2 reads SYGVKD. This CDR3 spans 12 amino acids. The CDR3 region has the DNA TGTGCAGCGGGCGGAAGCACAGATACGCAGTATTTT. This gives the protein CAAGGSTDTQYF.

The rearrangement joins TRBV28 to TRBJ1-3; tentative D call: TRBD1 (5 bases). Trimming took off 3 bases at V and 8 bases at J, with 20 bases between the two ends. The CDR3 length is 16 residues. In germline, CDR1 is MDHEN, CDR2 SYDVKM. This CDR3 reads CASSFWGVGVADTIYF. In nucleotides, the CDR3 is TGTGCCAGCAGTTTTTGGGGGGTGGGCGTTGCGGACACCATATATTTT.